The 6 T cell receptor beta chains in this list originate from one sample, sequenced in a study of T cell responses to AZD1222 COVID-19 vaccine. The table came from immunoSEQ multiplex PCR; TCRdb's copy has only in-frame clones and leaves some out. This repertoire shows some 140,000 clones, about 91% found once; its top ten account for about 3%. This sample comprised peripheral blood, obtained on day 0 of AZD1222 vaccination. The receptors were gathered from an adult in good health.

The chain uses TRBV6-5 and TRBJ1-2; a weak D match, TRBD1 (6 bases). The CDR3 consists of 12 residues. Trimming stripped 11 bases from V and 4 bases from J, with 14 bases between. CDR1 and CDR2 from the germline V gene are MNHEY and SVGAGI. The DNA for the CDR3 is TGTGCCTGTTGGACAGCCTTCTATGGCTACACCTTC. Amino acids: CACWTAFYGYTF.

V and J are TRBV2 and TRBJ1-2, with D tentatively TRBD1 (6 bases). The CDR3 is 18 amino acids. V dropped 3 bases and J dropped 2 bases, with 22 bases sitting between them. Germline-derived CDR1 and CDR2 are SNHLY and FYNNEI. This CDR3 reads CASSDSKTGGRKNYGYTF. CDR3 in DNA: TGTGCCAGCAGTGACTCTAAGACAGGCGGGCGGAAAAACTATGGCTACACCTTC.

The V call is TRBV2, the J call TRBJ2-5; weak D call: TRBD2 (6 bases). V gave up 3 bases and J gave up 0 bases, with 11 bases separating them. The CDR3 spans 15 residues. CDR1 is SNHLY, CDR2 FYNNEI, per germline. CDR3 DNA: TGTGCCAGCAGTGAGGCGGGACGGAACCAAGAGACCCAGTACTTC. Protein product: CASSEAGRNQETQYF.

J is TRBJ1-1 and V is TRBV5-4; TRBD1 might be the D (5 bases). V dropped 5 bases and J dropped 4 bases, with 12 bases sitting between them. The CDR3 has 13 residues. Germline lookup yields CDR1 SGHNT and CDR2 YYREEE (reference sequence). As DNA, the CDR3 is TGTGCCAGCAGAAAACCTCAGGGCACTGAAGCTTTCTTT. Protein: CASRKPQGTEAFF.

This clone was seen a single time. The chain carries TRBV5-4 and TRBJ2-2, with a tentative D call TRBD2 (6 bases). V was shortened by 4 bases and J by 7 bases, with 17 bases between the two germline ends. There are 15 residues in the CDR3. The germline CDR1 and CDR2 sequences are SGHNT and YYREEE (reference sequence). The CDR3 DNA reads TGTGCCAGCAGCACCTCGGGACTGTCCCTCGGGGAGCTGTTTTTT. As protein: CASSTSGLSLGELFF.

CDR3 sequence (DNA): TGTGCCAGCAGTCATACCCCCGGGGGACGCTACGAGCAGTACTTC. This translates into CASSHTPGGRYEQYF. The genes are TRBV27 and TRBJ2-7, with D maybe TRBD2 (6 bases). Germline V gene lookup returns CDR1 MNHEY and CDR2 SMNVEV (reference sequence). V lost 5 bases and J 3 bases, leaving 17 bases between the germline ends. The CDR3 loop spans 15 amino acids.